Listed below are T cell receptor beta chains from one sample, sequenced in a study of shared clonotypes between healthy human individuals. Sequenced by immunoSEQ multiplex PCR; TCRdb stores in-frame clones only, minus some. The profile covers about 610,000 clones, with 90% to 97% appearing a single time and approximately 0.12% taken by the ten largest. Material for sequencing was naive CD8+ T cells sorted from blood. These receptor sequences come from a woman in her twenties or thirties in good health. Each CDR3 is given with its conserved first and last residue. Fields, in order: V gene, J gene, CDR3 protein.

v_gene: TRBV29-1
j_gene: TRBJ2-1
CDR3aa: CSTLTGYNEQFF

v_gene: TRBV19
j_gene: TRBJ1-2
CDR3aa: CASTPGTGDYGYTF

v_gene: TRBV11-2
j_gene: TRBJ2-1
CDR3aa: CASSSHVNEQFF

v_gene: TRBV5-1
j_gene: TRBJ2-5
CDR3aa: CASSSMTVAGARETQYF

v_gene: TRBV2
j_gene: TRBJ2-3
CDR3aa: CASRGSAEWDTDTQYF

v_gene: TRBV30
j_gene: TRBJ2-1
CDR3aa: CAWSNGQTSGTDEQFF

v_gene: TRBV7-9
j_gene: TRBJ2-3
CDR3aa: CATPGGATDTQYF

v_gene: TRBV5-1
j_gene: TRBJ1-2
CDR3aa: CASSLDSGQGSYGYTF

v_gene: TRBV28
j_gene: TRBJ2-1
CDR3aa: CASSPTTFGEQFF

v_gene: TRBV28
j_gene: TRBJ2-7
CDR3aa: CASSLAGGPNYEQYF

v_gene: TRBV7-6
j_gene: TRBJ2-6
CDR3aa: CASSAHKTGVGANVLTF

v_gene: TRBV27
j_gene: TRBJ2-7
CDR3aa: CASSSRLAGAYEQYF

v_gene: TRBV10-1
j_gene: TRBJ2-3
CDR3aa: CASSEGSGGPADTQYF

v_gene: TRBV7-9
j_gene: TRBJ2-1
CDR3aa: CASSTTTYWDSYNEQFF

v_gene: TRBV2
j_gene: TRBJ2-5
CDR3aa: CASSGSGDGSGRFGAQYF

v_gene: TRBV4-1
j_gene: TRBJ2-7
CDR3aa: CASSQDQDRSYEQYF

v_gene: TRBV5-6
j_gene: TRBJ2-2
CDR3aa: CASSLLPGELFF

v_gene: TRBV5-1
j_gene: TRBJ2-3
CDR3aa: CASNPTSAHTDTQYF

v_gene: TRBV2
j_gene: TRBJ2-7
CDR3aa: CASSEGRDSSYEQYF

v_gene: TRBV7-9
j_gene: TRBJ1-5
CDR3aa: CASSSTNSNQPQHF

v_gene: TRBV27
j_gene: TRBJ1-2
CDR3aa: CASSLSGGLGGYTF

v_gene: TRBV5-1
j_gene: TRBJ2-5
CDR3aa: CASSSSGTPEETQYF

v_gene: TRBV13
j_gene: TRBJ1-2
CDR3aa: CASSLPQGNGYTF

v_gene: TRBV6-1
j_gene: TRBJ1-5
CDR3aa: CASSAPGASDQPQHF

v_gene: TRBV19
j_gene: TRBJ2-7
CDR3aa: CASSIGGTHTYEQYF

v_gene: TRBV19
j_gene: TRBJ1-1
CDR3aa: CASSIVGVDTEAFF

v_gene: TRBV13
j_gene: TRBJ2-1
CDR3aa: CASSPRGGRAEEQFF

v_gene: TRBV11-2
j_gene: TRBJ2-7
CDR3aa: CASSHGLESSYEQYF

v_gene: TRBV7-8
j_gene: TRBJ2-7
CDR3aa: CASSGGQGGGYEQYF

v_gene: TRBV19
j_gene: TRBJ1-1
CDR3aa: CASSNGHTEAFF

v_gene: TRBV13
j_gene: TRBJ2-7
CDR3aa: CASSPGSGSYEQYF

v_gene: TRBV28
j_gene: TRBJ2-1
CDR3aa: CATGTSGRDEQFF

v_gene: TRBV4-1
j_gene: TRBJ2-1
CDR3aa: CASSRPTGSSYNEQFF

v_gene: TRBV18
j_gene: TRBJ1-2
CDR3aa: CASSPPAAGYYGYTF

v_gene: TRBV6-5
j_gene: TRBJ2-1
CDR3aa: CASRTRQHNEQFF

v_gene: TRBV5-6
j_gene: TRBJ1-4
CDR3aa: CASSKNDEKLFF

v_gene: TRBV11-3
j_gene: TRBJ2-2
CDR3aa: CASSLVGLAGGATGELFF

v_gene: TRBV5-1
j_gene: TRBJ2-7
CDR3aa: CASSLGRETTLEQYF

v_gene: TRBV28
j_gene: TRBJ2-5
CDR3aa: CASSTRQGGETQYF

v_gene: TRBV5-6
j_gene: TRBJ2-7
CDR3aa: CASSPGTSGSLFDEQYF

v_gene: TRBV6-5
j_gene: TRBJ2-7
CDR3aa: CASSYLAGPYEQYF

v_gene: TRBV7-2
j_gene: TRBJ2-1
CDR3aa: CASSLGSGEYNEQFF

v_gene: TRBV28
j_gene: TRBJ1-5
CDR3aa: CASRDPSWLPQHF

v_gene: TRBV28
j_gene: TRBJ2-5
CDR3aa: CASSRGVQETQYF

v_gene: TRBV27
j_gene: TRBJ2-1
CDR3aa: CASSLQGWNEQFF

v_gene: TRBV7-8
j_gene: TRBJ2-7
CDR3aa: CASSASGSSDEQYF

v_gene: TRBV5-6
j_gene: TRBJ2-7
CDR3aa: CASSQDRGLSLEQYF

v_gene: TRBV19
j_gene: TRBJ2-1
CDR3aa: CASSIALVQFF

v_gene: TRBV6-5
j_gene: TRBJ2-7
CDR3aa: CASSYQGTGDYEQYF

v_gene: TRBV6-1
j_gene: TRBJ1-1
CDR3aa: CASSEQELNTEAFF

v_gene: TRBV28
j_gene: TRBJ2-2
CDR3aa: CASSLTGELFF

v_gene: TRBV19
j_gene: TRBJ2-2
CDR3aa: CASSIQPESTGELFF

v_gene: TRBV2
j_gene: TRBJ2-7
CDR3aa: CASSDPGQGIFGQYF

v_gene: TRBV7-9
j_gene: TRBJ2-7
CDR3aa: CASSSLADSYEQYF